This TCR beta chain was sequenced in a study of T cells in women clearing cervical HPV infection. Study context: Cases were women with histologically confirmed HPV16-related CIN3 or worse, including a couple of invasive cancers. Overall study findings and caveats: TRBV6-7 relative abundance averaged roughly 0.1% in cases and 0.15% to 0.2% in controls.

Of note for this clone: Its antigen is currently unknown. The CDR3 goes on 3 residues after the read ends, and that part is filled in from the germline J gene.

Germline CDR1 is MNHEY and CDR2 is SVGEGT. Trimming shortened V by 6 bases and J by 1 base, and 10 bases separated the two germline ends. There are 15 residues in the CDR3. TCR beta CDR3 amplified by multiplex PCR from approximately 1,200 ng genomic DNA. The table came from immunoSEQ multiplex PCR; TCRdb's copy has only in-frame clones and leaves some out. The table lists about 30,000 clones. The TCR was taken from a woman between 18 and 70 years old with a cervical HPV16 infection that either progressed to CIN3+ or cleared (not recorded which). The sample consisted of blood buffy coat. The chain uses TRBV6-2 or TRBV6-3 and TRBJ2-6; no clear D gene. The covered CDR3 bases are TGTGCCAGCAGGACCCCGCGGTCTGGGGCCAACGTC. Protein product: CASRTPRSGANV. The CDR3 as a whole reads CASRTPRSGANVLTF.